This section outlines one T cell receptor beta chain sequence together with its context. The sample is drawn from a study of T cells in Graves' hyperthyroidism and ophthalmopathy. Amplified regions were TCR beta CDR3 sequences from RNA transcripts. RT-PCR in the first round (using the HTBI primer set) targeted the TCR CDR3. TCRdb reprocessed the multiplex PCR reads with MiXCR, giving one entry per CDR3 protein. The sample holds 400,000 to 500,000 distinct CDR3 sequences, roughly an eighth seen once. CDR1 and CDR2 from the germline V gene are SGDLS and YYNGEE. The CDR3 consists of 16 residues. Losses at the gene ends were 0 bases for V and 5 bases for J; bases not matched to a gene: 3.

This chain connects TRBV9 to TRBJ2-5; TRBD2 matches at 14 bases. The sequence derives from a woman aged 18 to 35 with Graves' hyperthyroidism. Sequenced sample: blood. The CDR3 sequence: CASSVATSGRGETQYF. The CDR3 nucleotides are TGTGCCAGCAGCGTAGCGACTAGCGGGAGGGGCGAGACCCAGTACTTC. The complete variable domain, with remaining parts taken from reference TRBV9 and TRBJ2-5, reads DSGVTQTPKHLITATGQRVTLRCSPRSGDLSVYWYQQSLDQGLQFLIQYYNGEERAKGNILERFSAQQFPDLHSELNLSSLELGDSALYFCASSVATSGRGETQYFGPGTRLLVL.